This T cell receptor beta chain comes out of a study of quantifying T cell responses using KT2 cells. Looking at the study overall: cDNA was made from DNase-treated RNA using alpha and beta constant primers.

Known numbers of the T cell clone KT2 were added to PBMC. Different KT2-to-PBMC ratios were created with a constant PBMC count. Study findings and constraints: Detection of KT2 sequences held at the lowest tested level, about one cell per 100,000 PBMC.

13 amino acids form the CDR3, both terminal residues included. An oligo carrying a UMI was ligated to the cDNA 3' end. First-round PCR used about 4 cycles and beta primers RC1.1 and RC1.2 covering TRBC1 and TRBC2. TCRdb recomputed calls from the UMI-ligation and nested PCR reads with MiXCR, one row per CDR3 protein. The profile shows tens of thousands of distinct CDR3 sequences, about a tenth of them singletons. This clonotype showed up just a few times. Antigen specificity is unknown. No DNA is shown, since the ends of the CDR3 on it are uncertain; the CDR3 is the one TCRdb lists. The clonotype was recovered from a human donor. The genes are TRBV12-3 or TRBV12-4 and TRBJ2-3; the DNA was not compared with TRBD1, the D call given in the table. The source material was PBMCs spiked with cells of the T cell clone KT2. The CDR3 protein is CASSFGQGAPAYF.